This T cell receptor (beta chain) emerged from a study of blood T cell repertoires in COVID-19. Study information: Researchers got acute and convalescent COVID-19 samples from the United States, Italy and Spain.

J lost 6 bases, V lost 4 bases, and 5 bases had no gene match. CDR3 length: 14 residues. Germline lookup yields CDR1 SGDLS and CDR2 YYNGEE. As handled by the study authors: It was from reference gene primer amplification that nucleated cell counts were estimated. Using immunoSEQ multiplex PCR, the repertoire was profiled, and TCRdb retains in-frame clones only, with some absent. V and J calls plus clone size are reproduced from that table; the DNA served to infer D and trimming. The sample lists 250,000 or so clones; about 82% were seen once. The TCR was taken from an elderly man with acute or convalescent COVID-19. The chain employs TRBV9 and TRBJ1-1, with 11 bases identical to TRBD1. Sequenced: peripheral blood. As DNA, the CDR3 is TGTGCCAGCAGCCCTAGGACAGGGGGCTCTGAAGCTTTCTTT. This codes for CASSPRTGGSEAFF.